The 29 T cell receptor beta chains below all came from one sample that was sequenced in a study of blood T cells in healthy people across ages. A second PCR, run for roughly 7 to 12 cycles, used a sample-barcoded 5' primer plus a J-beta primer mix. TCRdb redid the calling of the 5' RACE reads with MiXCR, one entry per CDR3 protein. The table records some 880,000 distinct CDR3 sequences, roughly 35% of them present only once. The sequencing input was blood. Source of these receptors: a man aged 18-30 years in good health.

In the case of this clonotype: This may be a read error: a much more frequent sequence differs by one nucleotide. CDR3: CASSYRDRAYEQFF. The DNA for the CDR3 is TGTGCCAGCAGTTACCGGGACAGGGCCTACGAGCAGTTCTTC. The chain employs TRBV6-5 and TRBJ2-1; TRBD1 agrees at 9 bases. V lost 2 bases and J lost 10; bases outside the gene matches: 6. This CDR3 comprises 14 residues. Germline V gene data show CDR1 as MNHEY and CDR2 as SVGAGI.

J is TRBJ1-6 and V is TRBV20-1, with a weak D call TRBD1 (5 bases). Germline CDR1 reads DFQATT; CDR2 reads SNEGSKA (reference sequence). V was shortened by 2 bases and J by 8 bases, with 25 bases between the two germline ends. This CDR3 has 18 residues. CDR3 region: CSARSAHMGGMFDSPLHF. CDR3 nucleotides: TGCAGTGCTAGATCAGCGCATATGGGGGGAATGTTTGATTCACCCCTCCACTTT.

This clonotype was recorded at least ten times. This chain joins TRBV3-1 and TRBJ2-7, with D possibly TRBD2 on 6 matching bases. The V end lost 1 base, the J end lost 0 bases, and 7 bases lay between the germline ends. Per the germline V gene, CDR1 is LGHDT and CDR2 is YNNKEL (reference sequence). The CDR3 totals 14 residues. CDR3 in amino acids: CASSQGGGSYEQYF. The CDR3 DNA is TGTGCCAGCAGCCAAGGGGGAGGCTCCTACGAGCAGTACTTC.

CDR3 protein: CASSLAFPYNEQFF. The DNA for the CDR3 is TGTGCCAGCAGTCTCGCCTTTCCCTACAATGAGCAGTTCTTC. The chain is built from TRBV28 and TRBJ2-1, with D uncertain. In germline, CDR1 is MDHEN, CDR2 SYDVKM. The CDR3 has 14 residues. Trimming took 5 bases from V and 2 from J, leaving 10 bases between them.

V is TRBV12-3 or TRBV12-4 and J is TRBJ1-2, with 10 bases lining up with TRBD1. The CDR3 extends over 13 amino acids. Trimming took 4 bases from V and 7 from J; bases not matched to a gene: 3. For the CDR3, the DNA is TGTGCCAGCAGTTACGACAGGGGGCGTGGCTACACCTTC. This translates into CASSYDRGRGYTF.

This clonotype was counted a few times. The CDR3 coding sequence is TGCAGTGCTAGCAGAGGAGCAGGGATCAATCAGCCCCAGCATTTT. Amino acid sequence: CSASRGAGINQPQHF. J is TRBJ1-5 and V is TRBV20-1; weak D call: TRBD1 (5 bases). CDR3 length equals 15 residues. Germline CDR1 reads DFQATT; CDR2 reads SNEGSKA (reference sequence). V lost 3 bases to trimming and J lost 3 bases, with 15 bases between them.

The chain employs TRBV7-6 and TRBJ2-3, with TRBD2 matching 10 bases. V dropped 1 base and J dropped 2; count of bases not matched to a gene: 9. CDR1 is SGHVS, CDR2 FNYEAQ, per germline. The CDR3 runs 18 residues. The CDR3, as DNA: TGTGCCAGCAGCTTAGAAGCGGGGGGGCCGGGGTACACAGATACGCAGTATTTT. It encodes CASSLEAGGPGYTDTQYF.

This clonotype was detected only a few times. The V and J genes are TRBV7-6 and TRBJ2-7; 10 positions match TRBD1. This CDR3 is 17 amino acids long. Germline CDR1 and CDR2: SGHVS and FNYEAQ. The V gene end was trimmed by 1 base and the J gene end by 4 bases; junction bases not matched to a gene: 10. The CDR3 nucleotides read TGTGCCAGCAGCTTAGAAGGGGCGGGACAGGGGACGTACGAGCAGTACTTC. Encoded protein: CASSLEGAGQGTYEQYF.

V usage is TRBV25-1 and J usage is TRBJ1-2, with 8 bases aligning to TRBD1. CDR1 is MGHDK and CDR2 is SYGVNS in the germline V gene. The CDR3 extends over 15 amino acids. V was pared by 0 bases and J by 8 bases, with 8 bases of the junction left unmatched. CDR3 protein: CASSEYDRGWKGYTF. CDR3 coding DNA: TGTGCCAGCAGTGAATATGACAGGGGCTGGAAAGGCTACACCTTC.

This rearrangement joins TRBV25-1 to TRBJ2-1; 8 nucleotides match TRBD2. The J call may be incorrect, as the DNA end agrees better with TRBJ2-7. The CDR3 length is 15 residues. The germline gives CDR1 MGHDK, CDR2 SYGVNS. CDR3 sequence reads: CASSRGGSLYNEQYF. The CDR3 coding sequence is TGTGCCAGCAGTCGGGGGGGATCCCTCTACAATGAGCAGTACTTC.

This clonotype was seen a handful of times. The V and J genes are TRBV7-2 and TRBJ2-1; the D gene could be TRBD1 or TRBD2 (5 bases each). CDR3 length equals 16 residues. The germline CDR1 and CDR2 sequences are SGHTA and FQGNSA. V was shortened by 1 base and J by 6 bases, with 16 bases between the two germline ends. The CDR3 loop reads CASSLGAGKGANEQFF. The DNA for the CDR3 is TGTGCCAGCAGCTTAGGGGCAGGGAAGGGAGCCAATGAGCAGTTCTTC.

This clonotype was seen at least ten times. The chain uses TRBV7-2 and TRBJ2-5; no firm D call. The germline V gene has CDR1 SGHTA and CDR2 FQGNSA. The CDR3 length is 15 residues. V lost 1 base to trimming and J lost 1 base, with 10 bases between them. This CDR3 is CASSLEVATQETQYF. The CDR3 nucleotides read TGTGCCAGCAGCTTAGAAGTCGCAACCCAAGAGACCCAGTACTTC.

This clonotype has only a few counts. CDR3 sequence (DNA): TGTGCCAGCTCACCATGGGCCAGCGCAGATACGCAGTATTTT. Amino acid sequence: CASSPWASADTQYF. The chain links TRBV18 to TRBJ2-3; D not certain. Germline values: CDR1 KGHSH, CDR2 LQKENI. The CDR3 is made up of 14 amino acids. The germline V and J ends were trimmed by 2 bases and 4 bases, with 10 bases remaining between them.

V is TRBV7-2 and J is TRBJ2-3; unclear D gene. The CDR3 is 17 residues long. CDR1 and CDR2 (germline): SGHTA, FQGNSA. V gave up 1 base and J gave up 0 bases, with 14 bases separating them. The CDR3: CASSLDTWVPSTDTQYF. The CDR3 DNA reads TGTGCCAGCAGCTTAGATACGTGGGTCCCTAGCACAGATACGCAGTATTTT. Variable domain in full (rest from reference TRBV7-2 and TRBJ2-3): GAGVSQSPSNKVTEKGKDVELRCDPISGHTALYWYRQSLGQGLEFLIYFQGNSAPDKSGLPSDRFSAERTGGSVSTLTIQRTQQEDSAVYLCASSLDTWVPSTDTQYFGPGTRLTVL.

This clonotype occurred once. The V call is TRBV7-9, the J call TRBJ1-4; D uncertain. CDR3 size: 15 residues. Germline loops: CDR1 SEHNR, CDR2 FQNEAQ (reference sequence). Trimming removed 6 bases at V and 3 bases at J, with 14 bases between. CDR3 DNA sequence: TGTGCCAGCAGAGCTTATGAAGGTGCTAATGAAAAACTGTTTTTT. Protein product: CASRAYEGANEKLFF.

The rearrangement links TRBV7-2 to TRBJ2-3; 8 bases align to TRBD2. This CDR3 is 15 amino acids long. After removal of 4 bases from V and 8 bases from J, the junction contained 11 bases not matched to a gene. In germline, CDR1 is SGHTA, CDR2 FQGNSA. The CDR3 coding sequence is TGTGCCAGCAGCTGTCGGGGGGGCCTAGCAGCTACGCAGTATTTT. It codes for CASSCRGGLAATQYF.

This clonotype was observed many times. J is TRBJ2-3 and V is TRBV12-3 or TRBV12-4, with a weak D call TRBD1 (6 bases). The CDR3 runs 15 residues. Between the trimmed V and J ends, which lost 7 bases and 4 bases, there was a span of 18 bases. The CDR3 loop is CASTDLNGQSDTQYF. The DNA of the CDR3 is TGTGCCAGCACCGACCTAAACGGACAGTCAGATACGCAGTATTTT.

The rearrangement links TRBV6-6 to TRBJ2-1; D unresolved. V was trimmed by 4 bases and J by 8 bases, leaving 9 bases between them. CDR1 and CDR2 from the germline V gene are MNHNY and SVGAGI (reference sequence). The CDR3 covers 12 residues. The CDR3 DNA follows: TGTGCCAGCAGTTCGGGCATAGATGAGCAGTTCTTC. Translated: CASSSGIDEQFF.

As for this clonotype: Sequence at one end of the junction differs from germline and may be a read error. This chain joins TRBV4-2 and TRBJ2-3; 9 bases agree with TRBD2. The CDR3 loop spans 16 amino acids. The germline V gene has CDR1 LGHNA and CDR2 YNFKEQ. CDR3 DNA: TGTGCCAGCAGCCAGTATAGCGGGGGCAGCACAGATACGCGGTATTTT. The encoded protein is CASSQYSGGSTDTRYF.

This clonotype has more than one count but fewer than ten. J is TRBJ1-1 and V is TRBV5-6; unclear D gene. The germline gives CDR1 SGHDT, CDR2 YYEEEE. Between the trimmed V and J ends, which lost 3 bases and 1 base, there was a span of 13 bases. CDR3 length: 15 residues. CDR3 region: CASSYLSAANTEAFF. The CDR3 region has the DNA TGTGCCAGCAGCTACCTATCAGCGGCGAACACTGAAGCTTTCTTT.

The CDR3, as DNA: TGCGCCAGCGGCTCGGGGGCCCGAAGCACAGATACGCAGTATTTT. As protein: CASGSGARSTDTQYF. The gene calls are TRBV5-1 and TRBJ2-3; tentatively, D is TRBD1 or TRBD2 (6 bases each). The CDR3 is 15 residues long. V dropped 7 bases and J dropped 0 bases, with 15 bases sitting between them. Looked up from germline, CDR1 is SGHRS and CDR2 is YFSETQ.

The chain combines TRBV30 with TRBJ1-1, with unresolved D. CDR3 length: 14 residues. Trimming left V 3 bases short and J 2 bases short, with 13 bases between. Per the germline V gene, CDR1 is GTSNPN and CDR2 is SVGIG (reference sequence). In nucleotides, the CDR3 is TGTGCCTGGAGGGATCTGGAGGGTAACACTGAAGCTTTCTTT. It yields the protein CAWRDLEGNTEAFF.

This clonotype has only one observation. The chain uses TRBV3-1 and TRBJ1-1; TRBD1 is a possible D gene (6 bases). The CDR3 covers 17 residues. Trimming stripped 1 base from V and 0 bases from J, with 15 bases between. Germline CDR1 reads LGHDT; CDR2 reads YNNKEL (reference sequence). CDR3 loop: CASSQGVDSSMNTEAFF. In nucleotides, the CDR3 is TGTGCCAGCAGCCAAGGCGTGGACAGCAGTATGAACACTGAAGCTTTCTTT.

As regards this clonotype: A clone one base away is much larger, so this may be a read error. V and J are TRBV2 and TRBJ2-5, with 12 positions matching TRBD2. Germline assignment: CDR1 SNHLY and CDR2 FYNNEI. The CDR3 totals 16 residues. V lost 5 bases and J lost 11; bases outside the gene matches: 15. CDR3 in amino acids: CASSPWTSGEGNEQYF. Written as DNA, the CDR3 is TGTGCCAGCAGTCCTTGGACTAGCGGGGAAGGCAATGAGCAGTACTTC.

Comments on this clonotype: A read error may produce the germline difference seen at one junction end. The CDR3 nucleotides read TGTGCCATCCGTGAAGGAACTGATGAAAAACTGTTTTTT. Residues: CAIREGTDEKLFF. This chain links TRBV10-3 with TRBJ1-4, with D hard to call. The germline V gene encodes CDR1 ENHRY and CDR2 SYGVKD. The CDR3 totals 13 residues.

The V and J genes are TRBV5-1 and TRBJ2-1; TRBD2 matches at 8 bases. The V segment lost 0 bases and the J segment 8 bases; nucleotides outside the gene matches: 7. The CDR3 consists of 15 residues. Per germline, CDR1 SGHRS and CDR2 YFSETQ. CDR3 coding DNA: TGCGCCAGCAGCTTGGGGGTAGCGGGGACGGATGAGCAGTTCTTC. It codes for CASSLGVAGTDEQFF.

This clonotype has only a few counts. The V and J genes are TRBV11-2 and TRBJ2-1; 13 bases agree with TRBD2. Unmatched junction bases numbered 14, after V lost 3 bases and J lost 0 bases. CDR3 size: 21 residues. The V gene's germline CDR1 is SGHAT and CDR2 FQNNGV. In nucleotides, the CDR3 is TGTGCCAGCAGCTTGTACGATCCCGGGACTAGCGGGGTACTCTCCTACAATGAGCAGTTCTTC. The encoded protein is CASSLYDPGTSGVLSYNEQFF. The whole variable domain, remainder taken from reference TRBV11-2 and TRBJ2-1, is EAGVAQSPRYKIIEKRQSVAFWCNPISGHATLYWYQQILGQGPKLLIQFQNNGVVDDSQLPKDRFSAERLKGVDSTLKIQPAKLEDSAVYLCASSLYDPGTSGVLSYNEQFFGPGTRLTVL.

The V call is TRBV5-5, the J call TRBJ1-2; D unclear. V lost 0 bases, J lost 0 bases, and 9 bases lay in between. The CDR3 is 15 amino acids. The germline CDR1 and CDR2 sequences are SGHKS and YYEKEE (reference sequence). Here the CDR3 reads CASSLVGDSNYGYTF. The CDR3 nucleotides read TGTGCCAGCAGCTTGGTTGGGGATTCTAACTATGGCTACACCTTC.

This chain joins TRBV24-1 and TRBJ2-1; 7 positions match TRBD1. Germline CDR1 KGHDR, CDR2 SFDVKD. The CDR3 consists of 17 residues. The J segment lost 6 bases and the V segment lost 0 bases, leaving 10 bases of the junction unmatched. The CDR3 sequence: CATSDLPRQGETNEQFF. CDR3 coding DNA: TGTGCCACCAGTGATTTGCCACGGCAGGGGGAAACCAATGAGCAGTTCTTC.